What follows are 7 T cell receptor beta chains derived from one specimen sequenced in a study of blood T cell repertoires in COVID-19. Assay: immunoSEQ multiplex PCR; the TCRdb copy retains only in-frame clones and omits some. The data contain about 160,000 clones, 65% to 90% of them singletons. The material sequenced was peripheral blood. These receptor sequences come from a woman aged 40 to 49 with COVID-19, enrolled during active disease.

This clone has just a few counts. CDR3 DNA sequence: TGTGCCAAACGGACAGGGATAGGCTACACCTTC. This encodes CAKRTGIGYTF. The rearrangement joins TRBV27 to TRBJ1-2, with TRBD1 matching over 8 bases. The V segment lost 10 bases and the J segment 8 bases; nucleotides outside the gene matches: 6. The CDR3 sequence is 11 residues long. Germline V lookup: CDR1 MNHEY, CDR2 SMNVEV (reference sequence).

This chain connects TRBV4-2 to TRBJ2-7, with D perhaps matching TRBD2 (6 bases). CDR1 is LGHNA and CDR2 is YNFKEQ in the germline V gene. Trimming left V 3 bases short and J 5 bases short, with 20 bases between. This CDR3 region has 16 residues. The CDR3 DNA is TGTGCCAGCAGCCAGGAACCCGCACGCGGGGCCGACGAGCAGTACTTC. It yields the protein CASSQEPARGADEQYF.

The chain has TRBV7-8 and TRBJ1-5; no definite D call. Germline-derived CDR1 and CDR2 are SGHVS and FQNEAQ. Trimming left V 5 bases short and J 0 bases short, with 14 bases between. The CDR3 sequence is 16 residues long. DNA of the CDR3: TGTGCCAGCAGCCCAAGGCCGGGAAATAGCAATCAGCCCCAGCATTTT. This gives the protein CASSPRPGNSNQPQHF.

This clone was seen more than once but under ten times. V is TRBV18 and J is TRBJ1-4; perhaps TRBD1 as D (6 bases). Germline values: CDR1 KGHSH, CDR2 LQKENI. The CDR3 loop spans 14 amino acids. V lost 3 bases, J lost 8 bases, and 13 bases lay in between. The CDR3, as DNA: TGTGCCAGCTCACCCGGACAGACGGGGGAAAAACTGTTTTTT. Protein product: CASSPGQTGEKLFF.

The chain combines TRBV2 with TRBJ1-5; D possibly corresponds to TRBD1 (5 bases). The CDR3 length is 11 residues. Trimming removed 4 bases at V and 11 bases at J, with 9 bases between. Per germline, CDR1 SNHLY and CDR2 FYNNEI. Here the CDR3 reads CASSVGDSQHF. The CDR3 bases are TGTGCCAGCAGTGTAGGGGACTCCCAGCATTTT.

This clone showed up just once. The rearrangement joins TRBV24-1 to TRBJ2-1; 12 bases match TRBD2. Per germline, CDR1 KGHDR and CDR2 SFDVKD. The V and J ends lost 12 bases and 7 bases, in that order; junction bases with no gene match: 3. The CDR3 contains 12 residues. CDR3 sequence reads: CAAGTSGNEQFF. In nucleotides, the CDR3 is TGTGCCGCCGGGACTAGCGGGAATGAGCAGTTCTTC.

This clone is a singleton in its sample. The CDR3 DNA is TGTGCCAGCAGCTTAGTCCGGCCCCAGCATTTT. It encodes CASSLVRPQHF. V gene TRBV7-9 combines with J gene TRBJ1-5, with no clear D. Per germline, CDR1 SEHNR and CDR2 FQNEAQ (reference sequence). With 1 base removed from V and 9 bases from J, the gap between germline ends came to 4 bases. The CDR3 extends over 11 amino acids.